This T cell receptor (beta chain) was observed in a study of shared clonotypes between healthy human individuals. The germline gives CDR1 SGHTS, CDR2 YDEGEE. Trimming took off 0 bases at V and 4 bases at J, with 8 bases between the two ends. CDR3 size: 14 residues. Assay: immunoSEQ multiplex PCR; the TCRdb copy retains only in-frame clones and omits some. The sample has about 2.3 million clones, approximately 93% seen once. On this clone itself: Its antigen remains unidentified.

General study findings and limits: The generation probabilities recorded for non-shared clonotypes fell below those of clonotypes shared by all four donors. Among donors, the sharing of clonotypes was expected to be influenced by sequencing depth.

The chain combines TRBV5-8 with TRBJ1-5, with unresolved D. This clonotype originated in a man aged 18 to 30 in good health. Some clones in this sample may be carry-over from other donors' samples. Sequencing input: naive CD4+ T cells from PBMCs. Subset reported: CD45RA+ positively selected. CDR3 DNA: TGTGCCAGCAGCTTGGCCGGTGGAAATCAGCCCCAGCATTTT. It specifies CASSLAGGNQPQHF.